Presented here are 32 T cell receptor beta chains from one specimen sequenced in a study of technical replicates of blood from several donors. Libraries were prepared by immunoSEQ multiplex PCR; TCRdb keeps only in-frame clonotypes and omits some of them. In the table there are around 93,000 clones, less than 95% of which are singletons. The sequencing sample was made of T cells isolated from PBMCs. The source is a human donor in good health.

The chain couples TRBV9 to TRBJ1-2, with D perhaps matching TRBD1 (6 bases). Trimming stripped 0 bases from V and 7 bases from J, with 7 bases between. CDR1 and CDR2 from the germline V gene are SGDLS and YYNGEE. The CDR3 spans 12 residues. This chain's CDR3 is CASSVGGGGYTF. In nucleotides, the CDR3 is TGTGCCAGCAGCGTAGGAGGGGGTGGCTACACCTTC.

In its sample, this clone was seen once. This rearrangement joins TRBV4-1 to TRBJ1-5; no reliable D call. This CDR3 comprises 14 residues. Looked up from germline, CDR1 is MGHRA and CDR2 is YSYEKL. Trimming stripped 4 bases from V and 6 bases from J, with 13 bases between. Here the CDR3 DNA reads TGCGCCAGCAGCCTGAGCGAAAATGGTCAGCCCCAGCATTTT. It translates to CASSLSENGQPQHF.

The chain joins TRBV5-6 to TRBJ1-2; TRBD1 is a possible D gene (5 bases). The CDR3 extends over 14 amino acids. V shed 6 bases and J shed 1 base, with 13 bases lying between them. Per the germline V gene, CDR1 is SGHDT and CDR2 is YYEEEE. CDR3 sequence reads: CASTPGVFNYGYTF. DNA of the CDR3: TGTGCCAGCACCCCGGGGGTATTTAACTATGGCTACACCTTC.

V gene TRBV28 combines with J gene TRBJ2-3; TRBD1 might be the D (5 bases). Germline V lookup: CDR1 MDHEN, CDR2 SYDVKM. The CDR3 has 13 amino acids. V was clipped by 5 bases and J by 4 bases, with 10 bases between them. CDR3 amino acids: CASSGEGADTQYF. CDR3 bases: TGTGCCAGCAGTGGGGAAGGGGCAGATACGCAGTATTTT.

The table lists this clone with a count of one. The chain carries TRBV6-5 and TRBJ2-1, with 12 bases matching TRBD2. The CDR3 is 15 amino acids. J lost 6 bases, V lost 0 bases, and 0 bases had no gene match. Germline V CDR1 and CDR2: MNHEY, SVGAGI. Here the CDR3 DNA reads TGTGCCAGCAGTTACTCGACTAGCGGGAGCAATGAGCAGTTCTTC. Translation: CASSYSTSGSNEQFF.

The CDR3 bases are TGTGCCAGTAGTATAGGGCCTAGCTCCTACAATGAGCAGTTCTTC. This codes for CASSIGPSSYNEQFF. The J gene is TRBJ2-1, the V gene TRBV19; unclear D gene. From germline, CDR1 is LNHDA and CDR2 SQIVND (reference sequence). V was clipped by 1 base and J by 0 bases, with 7 bases between them. CDR3 length: 15 amino acids.

V gene TRBV30 combines with J gene TRBJ2-7; 7 bases match TRBD1. The CDR3 consists of 12 residues. Germline CDR1 is GTSNPN and CDR2 is SVGIG (reference sequence). V gave up 3 bases and J gave up 4 bases; unmatched junction bases: 3. In DNA, the CDR3 is TGTGCCTGGAGGGGACAGCAATACGAGCAGTACTTC. This codes for CAWRGQQYEQYF. Full variable domain (missing parts from reference TRBV30 and TRBJ2-7): SQTIHQWPATLVQPVGSPLSLECTVEGTSNPNLYWYRQAAGRGLQLLFYSVGIGQISSEVPQNLSASRPQDRQFILSSKKLLLSDSGFYLCAWRGQQYEQYFGPGTRLTVT.

The chain employs TRBV28 and TRBJ1-4; D perhaps matches TRBD1 (5 bases). This CDR3 comprises 15 residues. CDR1 and CDR2 from the germline V gene are MDHEN and SYDVKM. Deletions cut 5 bases from V and 4 bases from J, with 14 bases between. CDR3 nucleotide sequence: TGTGCCAGCAGTCTACGACAGTCCGTTAATGAAAAACTGTTTTTT. Translated, it gives CASSLRQSVNEKLFF.

This chain links TRBV5-5 with TRBJ2-1, with TRBD2 as a possible D gene (5 bases). This CDR3 region has 18 residues. The germline V gene encodes CDR1 SGHKS and CDR2 YYEKEE (reference sequence). V was shortened by 1 base and J by 7 bases, with 24 bases between the two germline ends. This CDR3 reads CASSLRGIWMSEANEQFF. CDR3 nucleotides: TGTGCCAGCAGCTTGCGGGGTATTTGGATGTCCGAAGCGAATGAGCAGTTCTTC.

In this sample, this clone turned up once. The chain has TRBV6-1 and TRBJ2-3, with a weak D call TRBD1 (5 bases). V lost 1 base and J 4 bases, leaving 15 bases between the germline ends. The CDR3 has 16 residues. CDR1 and CDR2 from the germline V gene are MNHNS and SASEGT. CDR3 bases: TGTGCCAGCAGTGAAGTAGTAGCAGGGCCCCCAGATACGCAGTATTTT. It yields the protein CASSEVVAGPPDTQYF.

CDR3 bases: TGCAGTGCTAGTAACAGGGGCCCAGCTTTCTTT. Translation: CSASNRGPAFF. The rearrangement links TRBV20-1 to TRBJ1-1, with TRBD1 identical over 7 bases. Trimming cost V 3 bases and J 10 bases; bases outside gene matches: 5. This CDR3 region has 11 residues. Germline CDR1 reads DFQATT; CDR2 reads SNEGSKA (reference sequence).

The chain recombines TRBV19 with TRBJ2-1, with a tentative D call TRBD1 (5 bases). V was trimmed by 5 bases and J by 6 bases, leaving 11 bases between them. Germline assignment: CDR1 LNHDA and CDR2 SQIVND (reference sequence). The CDR3 is 13 residues long. CDR3 sequence: CASSPRVGNEQFF. The CDR3 nucleotides are TGTGCCAGTAGTCCCAGGGTTGGCAATGAGCAGTTCTTC.

This chain uses TRBV7-2 with TRBJ2-1; possible D gene TRBD2, 5 bases. In germline, CDR1 is SGHTA, CDR2 FQGNSA. Trimming took 5 bases from V and 7 from J, leaving 12 bases between them. The CDR3 consists of 13 residues. The CDR3 loop is CASSVQTRNEQFF. As DNA, the CDR3 is TGTGCCAGCAGCGTCCAAACTAGGAATGAGCAGTTCTTC.

V is TRBV11-3 and J is TRBJ2-7; no definite D call. The germline gives CDR1 SGHNT, CDR2 YENEEA. V lost 1 base and J lost 0, with 10 bases in between. The CDR3 extends over 15 amino acids. CDR3 DNA sequence: TGTGCCAGCAGCTTAGGGCCAGCGCTCTCCTACGAGCAGTACTTC. It specifies CASSLGPALSYEQYF.

This chain connects TRBV2 to TRBJ2-5; TRBD2 aligns across 9 bases. Germline loops: CDR1 SNHLY, CDR2 FYNNEI. The trim removed 6 bases at V and 5 bases at J, leaving 7 bases unmatched. The CDR3 runs to 14 residues. The CDR3 region is CASRDLAGSETQYF. CDR3 coding DNA: TGTGCCAGCAGGGACCTAGCGGGGAGCGAGACCCAGTACTTC. The complete variable domain, with remaining parts taken from reference TRBV2 and TRBJ2-5, reads EPEVTQTPSHQVTQMGQEVILRCVPISNHLYFYWYRQILGQKVEFLVSFYNNEISEKSEIFDDQFSVERPDGSNFTLKIRSTKLEDSAMYFCASRDLAGSETQYFGPGTRLLVL.

This clone showed up just once. The CDR3 nucleotides are TGTGCCAGCGTTAATCTACGAGAACTCTCCTACGAGCAGTACTTC. Translating it yields CASVNLRELSYEQYF. The V call is TRBV6-1, the J call TRBJ2-7; the D is unclear. CDR1 is MNHNS, CDR2 SASEGT, per germline. Trimming cost V 8 bases and J 0 bases, with 17 bases left between them. This CDR3 has 15 residues.

This clone was detected a few times. The J gene is TRBJ2-7, the V gene TRBV5-4, with D possibly matching TRBD1 (6 bases). The V gene lost 3 bases and the J gene lost 7 bases, with 20 bases spanning the gap. The CDR3 is 15 amino acids. Germline V gene lookup returns CDR1 SGHNT and CDR2 YYREEE (reference sequence). As DNA, the CDR3 is TGTGCCAGCAGCTATACAGGGTCGGGGTTCCGGGAGCAGTACTTC. Its translation: CASSYTGSGFREQYF.

The rearrangement uses TRBV18 and TRBJ2-1; TRBD2 matches 7 bases. V dropped 3 bases and J dropped 6; count of bases not matched to a gene: 5. Germline CDR1 reads KGHSH; CDR2 reads LQKENI. The CDR3 has 14 residues. This CDR3 is CASSPGREANEQFF. The CDR3 DNA reads as TGTGCCAGCTCACCCGGACGGGAGGCCAATGAGCAGTTCTTC.

CDR3 nucleotides: TGTGCCAGCAGCCGGCAGGGCCCTCGCAATGAGCAGTTCTTC. The encoded protein is CASSRQGPRNEQFF. This rearrangement joins TRBV9 to TRBJ2-1, with D perhaps matching TRBD1 (5 bases). The V gene lost 4 bases and the J gene lost 6 bases, with 14 bases spanning the gap. Germline values: CDR1 SGDLS, CDR2 YYNGEE. The CDR3 has 14 residues.

The V gene is TRBV11-2, the J gene TRBJ1-2; a possible D gene is TRBD1 (6 bases). In germline, CDR1 is SGHAT, CDR2 FQNNGV. The V end was cut by 5 bases, the J end by 4 bases, with 11 bases between. The CDR3 is 13 amino acids. The CDR3 DNA reads as TGTGCCAGCAGCCCAGGACAGAGCTATGGCTACACCTTC. Translation: CASSPGQSYGYTF.

V is TRBV7-9 and J is TRBJ2-2; weak D call: TRBD1 (5 bases). Trimming cost V 1 base and J 4 bases, with 13 bases left between them. The CDR3 sequence is 16 residues long. The germline V gene encodes CDR1 SEHNR and CDR2 FQNEAQ (reference sequence). The CDR3 DNA reads as TGTGCCAGCAGCTTAGTCCAGGGTGGAAGCACCGGGGAGCTGTTTTTT. This encodes CASSLVQGGSTGELFF.

V and J are TRBV6-5 and TRBJ2-2, with D uncertain. The CDR3 has 13 residues. Trimming removed 6 bases from V and 6 bases from J, with 11 bases in between. Germline V lookup: CDR1 MNHEY, CDR2 SVGAGI. CDR3 nucleotide sequence: TGTGCCAGCAGATCCCCCCATCCCGGGGAGCTGTTTTTT. Its translation: CASRSPHPGELFF.

The chain links TRBV9 to TRBJ2-3, with D possibly being TRBD1 (5 bases). Trimming left V 2 bases short and J 3 bases short, with 10 bases between. The CDR3 length is 14 residues. CDR1 and CDR2 (germline): SGDLS, YYNGEE. The CDR3 DNA reads as TGTGCCAGCAGCGTTAGGGGTAGGACAGATACGCAGTATTTT. It translates to CASSVRGRTDTQYF.

V gene TRBV7-9 combines with J gene TRBJ1-4; TRBD1 is a possible D gene (6 bases). Germline V gene sequence: CDR1 SEHNR, CDR2 FQNEAQ (reference sequence). With 4 bases removed from V and 10 bases from J, the gap between germline ends came to 25 bases. The CDR3 spans 17 residues. The CDR3 region is CASSSPKVEQGLGKLFF. CDR3 DNA: TGTGCCAGCAGCTCTCCCAAGGTCGAGCAGGGGCTGGGAAAACTGTTTTTT.

The chain joins TRBV2 to TRBJ1-1; possible D gene TRBD1, 6 bases. V was cut by 6 bases and J by 5 bases, with 16 bases left in between. Germline V lookup: CDR1 SNHLY, CDR2 FYNNEI. This CDR3 has 14 residues. This CDR3 is CASRVQGWVTEAFF. The CDR3 coding sequence is TGTGCCAGCAGAGTACAGGGATGGGTTACTGAAGCTTTCTTT.

V is TRBV2 and J is TRBJ2-1; possibly TRBD2 for D (6 bases). CDR1 is SNHLY, CDR2 FYNNEI, per germline. The CDR3 spans 15 residues. Deletions cut 8 bases from V and 9 bases from J, with 23 bases between. As DNA, the CDR3 is TGTGCCAGCCACGATGCCGGGACTGGGTATGGTGAGCAGTTCTTC. As protein: CASHDAGTGYGEQFF. Variable domain in full (rest from reference TRBV2 and TRBJ2-1): EPEVTQTPSHQVTQMGQEVILRCVPISNHLYFYWYRQILGQKVEFLVSFYNNEISEKSEIFDDQFSVERPDGSNFTLKIRSTKLEDSAMYFCASHDAGTGYGEQFFGPGTRLTVL.

This clone has only a few counts. The J gene is TRBJ2-7, the V gene TRBV27; TRBD1 might be the D (5 bases). The CDR3 covers 14 residues. CDR1 and CDR2 (germline): MNHEY, SMNVEV (reference sequence). V was shortened by 5 bases and J by 0 bases, with 11 bases between the two germline ends. CDR3 sequence (DNA): TGTGCCAGCAGTGGCAGGGTAAGCTCCTACGAGCAGTACTTC. Protein product: CASSGRVSSYEQYF.

CDR3 DNA: TGTGCCAGCAGCTTAGGGGGAGGGACTGAAGCTTTCTTT. This gives the protein CASSLGGGTEAFF. V and J are TRBV7-6 and TRBJ1-1; D unclear. Per the germline V gene, CDR1 is SGHVS and CDR2 is FNYEAQ. The CDR3 length is 13 residues. Trimming stripped 1 base from V and 5 bases from J, with 8 bases between. Drawing the rest from reference TRBV7-6 and TRBJ1-1, the complete variable domain is GAGVSQSPRYKVTKRGQDVALRCDPISGHVSLYWYRQALGQGPEFLTYFNYEAQQDKSGLPNDRFSAERPEGSISTLTIQRTEQRDSAMYRCASSLGGGTEAFFGQGTRLTVV.

The chain employs TRBV19 and TRBJ2-5, with D possibly matching TRBD1 (5 bases). V was shortened by 9 bases and J by 4 bases, with 18 bases between the two germline ends. There are 14 residues in the CDR3. Per the germline V gene, CDR1 is LNHDA and CDR2 is SQIVND (reference sequence). CDR3 in amino acids: CASKGHLKGETQYF. The CDR3 bases are TGTGCCAGCAAAGGACATCTAAAGGGAGAGACCCAGTACTTC.

The chain joins TRBV5-1 to TRBJ1-2, with 7 bases fitting TRBD1. The V and J ends lost 4 bases and 3 bases, in that order; junction bases with no gene match: 3. CDR1 is SGHRS and CDR2 is YFSETQ in the germline V gene. The CDR3 sequence is 13 residues long. The CDR3 coding sequence is TGCGCCAGCAGCGTCGGGACAGACTATGGCTACACCTTC. Protein product: CASSVGTDYGYTF.

V is TRBV30 and J is TRBJ1-2; D gene ambiguous. The CDR3 length is 11 residues. Germline CDR1 is GTSNPN and CDR2 is SVGIG (reference sequence). V was clipped by 5 bases and J by 8 bases, with 12 bases between them. The CDR3 sequence: CAWEDWRGYTF. DNA of the CDR3: TGTGCCTGGGAGGACTGGCGGGGCTACACCTTC.

V is TRBV25-1 and J is TRBJ1-2; a weak D match, TRBD1 (5 bases). The CDR3 consists of 14 residues. Trimming removed 1 base at V and 8 bases at J, with 14 bases between. CDR1 and CDR2 from the germline V gene are MGHDK and SYGVNS. The DNA for the CDR3 is TGTGCCAGCAGTGAATTTGGGGGGTCCGGGGGCTACACCTTC. Its protein is CASSEFGGSGGYTF.